This entry concerns a single T cell receptor beta chain. No antigen is known for it. This sample is drawn from a study of early T cells in non-severe SARS-CoV-2 infection. For the study at large: The chains were unpaired, and the sequenced material was bulk RNA from unsorted whole blood.

The germline gives CDR1 SQVTM, CDR2 ANQGSEA. V was pared by 6 bases and J by 5 bases, with 5 bases of the junction left unmatched. This CDR3 spans 13 amino acids. General study points: Private and CD4 specificities were missed by VDJdb matching, which favored anti-spike CD8 responses.

Individual cDNA molecules were tagged with unique molecular identifiers, the study reported. MiXCR, run by TCRdb on the 5' RACE reads, gives a single entry per CDR3 protein. The data show 30,000 to 45,000 distinct CDR3 sequences, with roughly 6% seen just once and roughly 24% held by the top ten. The sequenced sample was whole blood. This clonotype originated in an adult who was a healthcare worker with PCR-confirmed SARS-CoV-2 infection or an uninfected control (not recorded which). The chain uses TRBV29-1 and TRBJ2-5; TRBD1 aligns across 11 bases. This CDR3 reads CSVGQGGEETQYF. The CDR3, as DNA: TGCAGCGTGGGACAGGGGGGAGAGGAGACCCAGTACTTC.